One sample yielded the 27 T cell receptor beta chains listed below, sequenced in a study of CD8+CD57+ T cells in acquired aplastic anemia. Genomic DNA acted as the template from which TCR beta VDJ combination and CDR3 sequence profiling were carried out. TCRdb independently ran MiXCR on the reads; one entry per CDR3 protein. The repertoire holds approximately 270,000 distinct CDR3 sequences, with around 60% as singletons. The sequenced sample was sorted CD4+, CD8+, or CD8+CD57+ T cells (not recorded which) from PBMCs. The receptors derive from a human donor with severe aplastic anemia or a healthy control (not recorded which).

This clonotype was seen ten or more times. This sequence joins TRBV19 and TRBJ1-2; D uncertain. V gave up 4 bases and J gave up 7 bases, with 19 bases separating them. The CDR3 is 15 residues long. The V gene's germline CDR1 is LNHDA and CDR2 SQIVND (reference sequence). Written as DNA, the CDR3 is TGTGCCAGTAGTACCCTCGGGTCGAGCAGTCCTGGCTACACCTTC. Translating gives CASSTLGSSSPGYTF.

The chain couples TRBV7-8 to TRBJ2-3; no clear D. CDR3 length: 16 amino acids. Trimming stripped 4 bases from V and 1 base from J, with 15 bases between. Per germline, CDR1 SGHVS and CDR2 FQNEAQ. CDR3: CASSSAVGGRTDTQYF. The CDR3 region has the DNA TGTGCCAGCAGCTCCGCGGTAGGTGGGCGCACAGATACGCAGTATTTT.

This chain uses TRBV24-1 with TRBJ2-2, with 15 bases aligning to TRBD2. The CDR3 covers 18 residues. The trim removed 3 bases at V and 6 bases at J, leaving 7 bases unmatched. Germline-derived CDR1 and CDR2 are KGHDR and SFDVKD. The CDR3 reads CATSDRTSGRASSGELFF. For the CDR3, the DNA is TGTGCCACCAGTGATCGGACTAGCGGGAGGGCCAGTTCCGGGGAGCTGTTTTTT.

The V gene is TRBV5-4, the J gene TRBJ2-3; 7 bases fit TRBD2. Germline V gene sequence: CDR1 SGHNT, CDR2 YYREEE (reference sequence). There are 13 residues in the CDR3. CDR3 amino acids: CGFVAGGTDTQYF. Here the CDR3 DNA reads TGTGGCTTTGTGGCGGGGGGCACAGATACGCAGTATTTT.

V gene TRBV24-1 combines with J gene TRBJ2-7, with a weak D call TRBD1 (6 bases). The CDR3 spans 12 residues. Germline values: CDR1 KGHDR, CDR2 SFDVKD. The ends were cut back, 7 bases at V and 4 bases at J, with 10 bases in the middle. Written as DNA, the CDR3 is TGTGCCACCAGCCCGACAGGTTACGAGCAGTACTTC. Protein: CATSPTGYEQYF.

This clonotype was recorded many times. The J gene is TRBJ2-7, the V gene TRBV4-2; TRBD2 matches at 7 bases. This CDR3 contains 17 residues. V shed 1 base and J 3 bases; nucleotides not matched to a gene: 12. From germline, CDR1 is LGHNA and CDR2 YNFKEQ. CDR3 nucleotide sequence: TGTGCCAGCAGCCAAGCGCAGGCTAGCGGTCAGAGCTACGAGCAGTACTTC. Residues: CASSQAQASGQSYEQYF.

V usage is TRBV7-2 and J usage is TRBJ1-2; D not certain. CDR1 and CDR2 from the germline V gene are SGHTA and FQGNSA. The germline V and J ends were trimmed by 4 bases and 4 bases, with 13 bases remaining between them. This CDR3 spans 14 amino acids. This CDR3 is CASSSDSGSYGYTF. The DNA of the CDR3 is TGTGCCAGCAGCTCCGACTCGGGGAGCTATGGCTACACCTTC. The whole variable domain, remainder taken from reference TRBV7-2 and TRBJ1-2, is GAGVSQSPSNKVTEKGKDVELRCDPISGHTALYWYRQSLGQGLEFLIYFQGNSAPDKSGLPSDRFSAERTGGSVSTLTIQRTQQEDSAVYLCASSSDSGSYGYTFGSGTRLTVV.

A remark on this clonotype: Here the CDR3 omits its conserved ending phenylalanine or tryptophan, so a read error is the likely source. The chain couples TRBV7-8 to TRBJ2-7, with 11 bases that match TRBD2. V shed 6 bases and J 3 bases; nucleotides not matched to a gene: 4. Germline V lookup: CDR1 SGHVS, CDR2 FQNEAQ. The CDR3 totals 14 residues. The CDR3 loop reads CASSMTSGNYEQYS. CDR3 DNA sequence: TGTGCCAGCAGTATGACTAGCGGGAACTACGAGCAGTACTCC.

The chain carries TRBV10-3 and TRBJ2-7; 7 positions agree with TRBD1. Trimming removed 7 bases from V and 1 base from J; junction bases left unmatched: 7. CDR3 size: 14 residues. Germline values: CDR1 ENHRY, CDR2 SYGVKD. The chain's CDR3 is CAINGPGQSYEQYF. CDR3 nucleotides: TGTGCCATCAACGGACCGGGACAGTCCTACGAGCAGTACTTC.

V usage is TRBV5-1 and J usage is TRBJ2-7; D gene ambiguous. CDR3 size: 14 residues. Germline V gene data show CDR1 as SGHRS and CDR2 as YFSETQ. V lost 1 base and J lost 1, with 9 bases in between. CDR3 bases: TGCGCCAGCAGCTTGAGTTCTCTATCCTACGAGCAGTACTTC. Protein product: CASSLSSLSYEQYF.

This clonotype occurred many times. The chain carries TRBV4-1 and TRBJ1-1; TRBD1 matches 8 bases. The trim removed 3 bases at V and 7 bases at J, leaving 10 bases unmatched. Germline loops: CDR1 MGHRA, CDR2 YSYEKL. CDR3 length equals 15 residues. CDR3 residues: CASSQPTGEYDEAFF. The CDR3 coding sequence is TGCGCCAGCAGCCAGCCGACAGGGGAGTATGATGAAGCTTTCTTT.

This clonotype has ten or more counts. The CDR3 sequence is CASSFGGSAARTTEAFF. In DNA form, the CDR3 reads TGTGCCAGCAGCTTCGGGGGGTCGGCAGCGAGGACTACTGAAGCTTTCTTT. The genes are TRBV5-8 and TRBJ1-1, with a tentative D call TRBD1 (5 bases). The CDR3 is made up of 17 amino acids. Germline-derived CDR1 and CDR2 are SGHTS and YDEGEE. V was cut by 2 bases and J by 5 bases, with 22 bases left in between.

Regarding this clonotype: A much larger clone lies one base from this, so it may be a read error. J is TRBJ2-7 and V is TRBV6-1, with no clear D. Per the germline V gene, CDR1 is MNHNS and CDR2 is SASEGT. This CDR3 has 11 residues. CDR3 nucleotide sequence: TGTTCCAGCACGGCCTTCTACGAGCAGTACTTC. It translates to CSSTAFYEQYF.

Concerning this clonotype: A read error may account for a junction end that differs from germline. The V gene is TRBV10-3, the J gene TRBJ2-2; D is possibly TRBD1 (6 bases). Germline CDR1 ENHRY, CDR2 SYGVKD. CDR3 length: 15 residues. The DNA for the CDR3 is TGTGCCAGCAGTCCTACAGGGTCGGGCACCGGGGAGCTGTTTTTT. This encodes CASSPTGSGTGELFF.

This clonotype was picked up many times. This chain uses TRBV24-1 with TRBJ2-1; D call uncertain. CDR1 is KGHDR, CDR2 SFDVKD, per germline. There are 13 residues in the CDR3. Between the trimmed V and J ends, which lost 3 bases and 7 bases, there was a span of 9 bases. The CDR3 loop is CATSDTDRNEQFF. The CDR3 DNA reads TGTGCCACCAGTGATACGGACCGAAATGAGCAGTTCTTC.

The chain has TRBV7-8 and TRBJ2-7, with 7 bases that match TRBD1. The V gene end was trimmed by 5 bases and the J gene end by 4 bases; junction bases not matched to a gene: 11. The CDR3 is 15 amino acids. Germline CDR1 is SGHVS and CDR2 is FQNEAQ. CDR3 in DNA: TGTGCCAGCAGCCGGGACAGCTCAGCGATGTACGAGCAGTACTTC. Translating gives CASSRDSSAMYEQYF.

This chain connects TRBV24-1 to TRBJ2-5, with 12 positions matching TRBD2. The CDR3 loop spans 15 amino acids. Unmatched junction bases numbered 5, after V lost 6 bases and J lost 4 bases. In germline, CDR1 is KGHDR, CDR2 SFDVKD. CDR3 sequence (DNA): TGTGCCACCAGTTCGACTAGCGGGAGAGGAGAGACCCAGTACTTC. Amino acid sequence: CATSSTSGRGETQYF.

The chain combines TRBV15 with TRBJ1-1, with D uncertain. The V end was cut by 0 bases, the J end by 0 bases, with 5 bases between. The CDR3 length is 14 residues. Germline CDR1 reads LNHNV; CDR2 reads YYDKDF (reference sequence). In DNA, the CDR3 is TGTGCCACCAGCAGAGAGGCGGTGAACACTGAAGCTTTCTTT. Translation: CATSREAVNTEAFF.

This clonotype came up many times. This rearrangement joins TRBV27 to TRBJ1-2; 12 positions match TRBD1. CDR3 size: 15 residues. Germline V gene sequence: CDR1 MNHEY, CDR2 SMNVEV (reference sequence). V trimming: 5 bases; J trimming: 7 bases; junction bases outside the gene matches: 8. CDR3 sequence (DNA): TGTGCCAGCAGTCCTCCGGGACAGGGGGCAGGTGGCTACACCTTC. This gives the protein CASSPPGQGAGGYTF.

This clonotype occurred a few times. V gene TRBV19 combines with J gene TRBJ1-6; D is possibly TRBD1 (6 bases). This CDR3 contains 15 residues. V gave up 5 bases and J gave up 9 bases, with 17 bases separating them. Looked up from germline, CDR1 is LNHDA and CDR2 is SQIVND (reference sequence). For the CDR3, the DNA is TGTGCCAGTAGTCTCCTACAGGGTAGAGGTTCACCCCTCCACTTT. Translating it yields CASSLLQGRGSPLHF.

This clonotype has at least ten counts. The rearrangement links TRBV20-1 to TRBJ2-6, with D possibly matching TRBD2 (5 bases). This CDR3 region has 17 residues. Germline values: CDR1 DFQATT, CDR2 SNEGSKA (reference sequence). Trimming removed 2 bases from V and 0 bases from J, with 14 bases in between. CDR3 DNA sequence: TGCAGTGCTAGAAGTTTTCGGGGAAACTCTGGGGCCAACGTCCTGACTTTC. It is translated as CSARSFRGNSGANVLTF.

The table lists this clonotype with a count of one. The J gene is TRBJ1-5, the V gene TRBV15, with D hard to call. CDR1 LNHNV and CDR2 YYDKDF come from the germline V gene (reference sequence). There are 17 residues in the CDR3. V dropped 0 bases and J dropped 3 bases, with 15 bases sitting between them. The CDR3 DNA follows: TGTGCCACCAGCAGAGATACCGGGTTGCAGCACAATCAGCCCCAGCATTTT. It translates to CATSRDTGLQHNQPQHF.

This clonotype was recorded many times. The chain carries TRBV7-9 and TRBJ1-1; 7 nucleotides line up with TRBD1. This CDR3 contains 12 residues. V shed 6 bases and J 9 bases; nucleotides not matched to a gene: 7. From germline, CDR1 is SEHNR and CDR2 FQNEAQ (reference sequence). CDR3 sequence reads: CASSTGERKAFF. In DNA, the CDR3 is TGTGCCAGCAGTACAGGGGAGAGAAAAGCTTTCTTT.

The genes are TRBV7-9 and TRBJ2-7; 7 nucleotides match TRBD1. The V gene's germline CDR1 is SEHNR and CDR2 FQNEAQ (reference sequence). There are 14 residues in the CDR3. Unmatched junction bases numbered 8, after V lost 5 bases and J lost 4 bases. DNA of the CDR3: TGTGCCAGCAGCGAGGGACAGAGCGGATACGAGCAGTACTTC. As protein: CASSEGQSGYEQYF.

There are a few counts of this clonotype. V and J are TRBV7-2 and TRBJ1-6, with 8 bases lining up with TRBD1. CDR3 length equals 11 residues. With V trimmed by 6 bases and J by 14 bases, 3 bases remained unmatched. Germline V gene data show CDR1 as SGHTA and CDR2 as FQGNSA. The CDR3 DNA reads TGTGCCAGCAGGGGGACAGGCACCCTCCACTTT. Its protein is CASRGTGTLHF.

The rearrangement uses TRBV9 and TRBJ2-7; 10 bases are shared with TRBD2. CDR1 and CDR2 (germline): SGDLS, YYNGEE. V gave up 4 bases and J gave up 4 bases; unmatched junction bases: 11. CDR3 length equals 16 residues. The CDR3 sequence is CASSPQSGRECYEQYF. For the CDR3, the DNA is TGTGCCAGCAGCCCACAGAGCGGGAGGGAGTGTTACGAGCAGTACTTC.

This clonotype was recorded a few times. This rearrangement joins TRBV14 to TRBJ1-3; 7 bases align to TRBD1. Germline V lookup: CDR1 SGHDN, CDR2 FVKESK. CDR3 length: 20 amino acids. Unmatched junction bases numbered 18, after V lost 1 base and J lost 3 bases. The CDR3 protein is CASSQGPVLTTGKIGNTIYF. CDR3 bases: TGTGCCAGCAGCCAAGGCCCGGTTCTAACGACAGGGAAGATTGGAAACACCATATATTTT.